The 3 T cell receptor beta chains below were found in one sample sequenced in a study of blood T cell repertoires in COVID-19. The protocol was immunoSEQ multiplex PCR, while the TCRdb copy is restricted to in-frame clones and leaves out a portion. The sample records a few hundred thousand clones, approximately 80% being singletons. Sequencing used peripheral blood. The receptors derive from a woman aged 40 to 50 who had recovered from COVID-19.

This clone has a handful of counts. The J gene is TRBJ1-5, the V gene TRBV6-5, with D hard to call. Trimming cost V 0 bases and J 4 bases, with 10 bases left between them. Germline V gene lookup returns CDR1 MNHEY and CDR2 SVGAGI. The CDR3 is 15 residues long. Here the CDR3 DNA reads TGTGCCAGCAGTTACTCCTCCATAACTAATCAGCCCCAGCATTTT. Translated: CASSYSSITNQPQHF.

The V gene is TRBV4-3, the J gene TRBJ2-2; TRBD2 matches at 8 bases. After removal of 0 bases from V and 5 bases from J, the junction contained 8 bases not matched to a gene. This CDR3 spans 17 amino acids. CDR1 and CDR2 (germline): LGHNA, YSLEER. The CDR3: CASSQDLRGGRTGELFF. In DNA, the CDR3 is TGCGCCAGCAGCCAAGATCTCCGGGGGGGACGGACCGGGGAGCTGTTTTTT.

V gene TRBV7-2 combines with J gene TRBJ2-3; 7 bases are a match to TRBD1. Trimming at V came to 6 bases and at J to 0 bases, leaving 6 bases not matched to a gene. Germline V CDR1 and CDR2: SGHTA, FQGNSA. The CDR3 sequence is 15 residues long. CDR3: CASRRDRLSTDTQYF. The CDR3 DNA follows: TGTGCCAGCAGACGGGACAGACTTAGCACAGATACGCAGTATTTT. Filled out from reference TRBV7-2 and TRBJ2-3, the complete variable domain reads GAGVSQSPSNKVTEKGKDVELRCDPISGHTALYWYRQSLGQGLEFLIYFQGNSAPDKSGLPSDRFSAERTGGSVSTLTIQRTQQEDSAVYLCASRRDRLSTDTQYFGPGTRLTVL.